A selection of T cell receptor beta chains follows, all from one sample in a study of cytomegalovirus exposure and HLA in healthy donors. Sequencing used immunoSEQ multiplex PCR; TCRdb keeps in-frame clones, though not all of them. This sample has roughly 120,000 clones; roughly 70% occur once, and the top ten carry about 0.92%. The sequencing sample was made of PBMCs. These receptors all stem from a woman under 40 in good health and CMV-seronegative. Both conserved end residues are part of each CDR3. D genes are given only for firm matches. Not all rows give a size; the values are once, few, many and, for expanded clones, a class.

few,16,.,TRBJ2-7,TRBV4-3,CASSQDHDSFSYEQYF,TGCGCCAGCAGCCAAGATCATGACAGTTTCTCCTACGAGCAGTACTTC
.,13,.,TRBJ1-5,TRBV27,CASSSRGNQPQHF,TGTGCCAGCAGTTCTCGGGGTAATCAGCCCCAGCATTTT
few,15,TRBD1,TRBJ2-6,TRBV18,CASSPGQGWANVLTF,TGTGCCAGCTCACCGGGACAGGGATGGGCCAACGTCCTGACTTTC
few,15,TRBD1,TRBJ2-5,TRBV15,CATSRLTGTQETQYF,TGTGCCACCAGCAGATTGACAGGGACCCAAGAGACCCAGTACTTC
.,14,.,TRBJ1-1,TRBV30,CAWSKTDLNTEAFF,TGTGCCTGGAGTAAGACAGACCTGAACACTGAAGCTTTCTTT
few,13,.,TRBJ1-1,TRBV10-1,CASSDPGNTEAFF,TGCGCCAGCAGTGATCCCGGGAACACTGAAGCTTTCTTT
.,14,TRBD1,TRBJ2-2,TRBV29-1,CSVSGTGGAGELFF,TGCAGCGTTTCCGGGACAGGGGGCGCCGGGGAGCTGTTTTTT
.,14,.,TRBJ1-2,TRBV27,CASSLGRQTYGYTF,TGTGCCAGCAGTTTGGGGCGGCAAACATATGGCTACACCTTC
few,13,.,TRBJ1-5,TRBV6-5,CASSYSADQPQHF,TGTGCCAGCAGTTACTCGGCAGATCAGCCCCAGCATTTT
.,16,.,TRBJ2-5,TRBV4-1,CASSQGQSVDQETQYF,TGCGCCAGCAGCCAAGGACAGAGCGTAGACCAAGAGACCCAGTACTTC
.,14,.,TRBJ1-2,TRBV6-4,CASSVMGHENGYTF,TGTGCCAGCAGTGTAATGGGACATGAAAATGGCTACACCTTC
.,15,.,TRBJ1-5,TRBV6-5,CASSPISGADQPQHF,TGTGCCAGCAGTCCCATCTCGGGAGCGGATCAGCCCCAGCATTTT
.,16,TRBD2,TRBJ2-3,TRBV27,CASSWGLAGSTDTQYF,TGTGCCAGCAGTTGGGGACTAGCGGGGAGCACAGATACGCAGTATTTT
.,17,TRBD1,TRBJ2-2,TRBV7-7,CASSFGSGQVGTGELFF,TGTGCTAGCAGCTTTGGTTCGGGACAGGTCGGAACCGGGGAGCTGTTTTTT
.,14,.,TRBJ2-7,TRBV6-5,CASRLDLGSYEQYF,TGTGCCAGCAGACTGGACTTAGGGAGCTACGAGCAGTACTTC
.,14,TRBD1,TRBJ1-2,TRBV5-8,CASSPDRPTYGYTF,TGTGCCAGCAGCCCGGACAGGCCAACCTATGGCTACACCTTC
.,14,.,TRBJ1-4,TRBV5-1,CASSLGRVGEKLFF,TGCGCCAGCAGCTTGGGCAGGGTGGGGGAAAAACTGTTTTTT
few,14,.,TRBJ1-1,TRBV7-8,CASSLFREGTEAFF,TGTGCCAGCAGCTTATTCAGGGAGGGCACTGAAGCTTTCTTT
.,14,.,TRBJ2-5,TRBV5-1,CASRRRDYQETQYF,TGCGCCAGCAGACGCCGGGACTACCAAGAGACCCAGTACTTC
.,14,.,TRBJ1-2,TRBV6-1,CASSADRSNYGYTF,TGTGCCAGCAGTGCTGACAGATCTAACTATGGCTACACCTTC
.,15,TRBD1,TRBJ1-5,TRBV5-6,CASSSQGFGNQPQHF,TGTGCCAGCAGCTCACAGGGGTTTGGCAATCAGCCCCAGCATTTT
.,13,.,TRBJ2-7,TRBV30,CAWSAVGPDEQYF,TGTGCCTGGAGCGCCGTGGGGCCTGACGAGCAGTACTTC
.,17,.,TRBJ1-1,TRBV28,CASPQRGGGSEVTEAFF,TGTGCCAGTCCTCAACGGGGCGGGGGGTCGGAGGTCACTGAAGCTTTCTTT
.,15,TRBD1,TRBJ1-2,TRBV4-1,CASSQGTGLSYGYTF,TGCGCCAGCAGCCAAGGGACAGGGTTATCCTATGGCTACACCTTC
.,14,.,TRBJ2-2,TRBV30,CACPTAKVAGELFF,TGTGCCTGCCCGACAGCCAAAGTGGCCGGGGAGCTGTTTTTT
.,16,.,TRBJ1-1,TRBV27,CATRPSGGAYDTEAFF,TGTGCCACCCGACCTTCTGGGGGGGCCTATGACACTGAAGCTTTCTTT
once,16,TRBD2,TRBJ2-7,TRBV5-1,CASSLATSGTTYEQYF,TGCGCCAGCAGCTTGGCGACTAGCGGAACGACCTACGAGCAGTACTTC
.,15,.,TRBJ2-6,TRBV5-1,CASRYDSSGANVLTF,TGCGCCAGCAGATATGACAGCTCCGGGGCCAACGTCCTGACTTTC
.,13,.,TRBJ1-2,TRBV5-1,CASSPTELWGYTF,TGCGCCAGCAGCCCGACAGAGCTCTGGGGCTACACCTTC
.,15,TRBD1,TRBJ2-2,TRBV6-5,CASSYPGQGTGELFF,TGTGCCAGCAGTTACCCTGGACAGGGGACCGGGGAGCTGTTTTTT
.,15,.,TRBJ2-2,TRBV6-5,CASSYSAGYTGELFF,TGTGCCAGCAGTTACTCGGCGGGATACACCGGGGAGCTGTTTTTT
once,14,.,TRBJ1-1,TRBV5-1,CASSLRGGNTEAFF,TGCGCCAGCAGCCTTCGCGGGGGGAACACTGAAGCTTTCTTT
.,13,.,TRBJ1-5,TRBV6-5,CASSQGPNQPQHF,TGTGCCAGCAGTCAGGGGCCAAATCAGCCCCAGCATTTT
.,14,.,TRBJ1-2,TRBV10-3,CAISNRTVSYGYTF,TGTGCCATCAGTAACCGGACAGTAAGCTATGGCTACACCTTC
few,17,TRBD1,TRBJ1-4,TRBV15,CATSSPFTGQGDEKLFF,TGTGCCACCAGCTCGCCATTCACGGGACAGGGAGATGAAAAACTGTTTTTT
.,15,.,TRBJ2-7,TRBV6-6,CASSLPRDIYYEQYF,TGTGCCAGCAGTTTACCCCGGGACATATACTACGAGCAGTACTTC
.,14,TRBD1,TRBJ2-7,TRBV25-1,CASSRQGAGYEQYF,TGTGCCAGCAGTCGACAGGGGGCCGGCTACGAGCAGTACTTC
few,17,TRBD1,TRBJ2-7,TRBV9,CASSPKGGQGSSYEQYF,TGTGCCAGCAGCCCCAAAGGGGGACAGGGCAGCTCCTACGAGCAGTACTTC
.,13,.,TRBJ1-1,TRBV2,CASSQNGNTEAFF,TGTGCCAGCAGCCAGAATGGGAACACTGAAGCTTTCTTT
.,14,.,TRBJ2-7,TRBV6-5,CASSYSNRAHEQYF,TGTGCCAGCAGTTACTCGAACAGGGCCCACGAGCAGTACTTC
.,13,TRBD1,TRBJ2-1,TRBV30,CACDKGALNEQFF,TGTGCCTGCGACAAGGGGGCCCTCAATGAGCAGTTCTTC
.,16,TRBD1,TRBJ2-1,TRBV18,CASSLAGTGGVNEQFF,TGTGCCAGCTCACTCGCCGGGACAGGGGGAGTCAATGAGCAGTTCTTC